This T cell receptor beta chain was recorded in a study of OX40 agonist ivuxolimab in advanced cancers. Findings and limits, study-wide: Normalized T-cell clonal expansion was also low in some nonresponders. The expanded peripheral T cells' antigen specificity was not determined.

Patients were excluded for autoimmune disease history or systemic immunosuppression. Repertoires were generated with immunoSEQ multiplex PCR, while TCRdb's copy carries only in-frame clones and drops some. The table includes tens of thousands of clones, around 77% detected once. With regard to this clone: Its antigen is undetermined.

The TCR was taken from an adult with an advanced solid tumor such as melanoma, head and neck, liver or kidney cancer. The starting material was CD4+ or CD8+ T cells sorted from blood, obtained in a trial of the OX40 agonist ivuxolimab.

For the CDR3, the DNA is TGCGCCAGCAGCCAAAGGGTGGGCAGGGCAACAACTAATGAAAAACTGTTTTTT. As protein: CASSQRVGRATTNEKLFF. The V gene is TRBV4-1, the J gene TRBJ1-4; D may be TRBD1 (5 bases). The V and J ends lost 2 bases and 0 bases respectively, with 16 bases between them. Germline loops: CDR1 MGHRA, CDR2 YSYEKL. CDR3 length: 18 residues.